This T cell receptor beta chain was recorded in a study of CD8+ T cells in alopecia areata. Regarding treatment: oral pan-JAK inhibitor, 5-10 mg twice daily. The CDR3 spans 14 residues. The V segment lost 3 bases and the J segment 8 bases; nucleotides outside the gene matches: 5. Germline assignment: CDR1 LGHNA and CDR2 YSLEER. Following extraction, RNA underwent reverse transcription to cDNA, which served as the sequencing template. TCRdb's copy holds only in-frame clones and misses some; the assay was immunoSEQ multiplex PCR. The sample contains 200,000 to 250,000 clones, about 58% of which appear only once.

The V call is TRBV4-3, the J call TRBJ2-1; 9 bases map to TRBD1. The specimen comprised CD4+ T cells sorted from blood, sampled at week 4, from a patient treated with tofacitinib. The TCR was taken from a human donor with alopecia areata. For the CDR3, the DNA is TGCGCCAGCAGCCAGGACAGGGGAAGCGATGAGCAGTTCTTC. Protein sequence: CASSQDRGSDEQFF.